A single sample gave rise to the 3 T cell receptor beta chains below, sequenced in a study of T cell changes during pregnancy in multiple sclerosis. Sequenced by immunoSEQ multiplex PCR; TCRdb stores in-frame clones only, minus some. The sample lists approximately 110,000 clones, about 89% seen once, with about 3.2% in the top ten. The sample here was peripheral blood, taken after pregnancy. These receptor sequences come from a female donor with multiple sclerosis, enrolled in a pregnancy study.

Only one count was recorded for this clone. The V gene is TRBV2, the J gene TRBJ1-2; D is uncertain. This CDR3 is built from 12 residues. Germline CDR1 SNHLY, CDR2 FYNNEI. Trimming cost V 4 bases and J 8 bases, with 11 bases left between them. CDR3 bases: TGTGCCAGCAGTGGCTCCTGGAGGGGCTACACCTTC. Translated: CASSGSWRGYTF.

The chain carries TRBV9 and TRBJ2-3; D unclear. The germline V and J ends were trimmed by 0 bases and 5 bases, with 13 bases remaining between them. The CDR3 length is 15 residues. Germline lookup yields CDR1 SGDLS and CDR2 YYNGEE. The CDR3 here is CASSVDPRWRDTQYF. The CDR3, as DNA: TGTGCCAGCAGCGTAGATCCCCGCTGGAGAGATACGCAGTATTTT. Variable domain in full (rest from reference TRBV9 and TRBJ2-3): DSGVTQTPKHLITATGQRVTLRCSPRSGDLSVYWYQQSLDQGLQFLIQYYNGEERAKGNILERFSAQQFPDLHSELNLSSLELGDSALYFCASSVDPRWRDTQYFGPGTRLTVL.

CDR3 region: CASSLASTGGETQYF. CDR3 DNA: TGCGCCAGCAGCTTGGCGTCGACAGGGGGCGAGACCCAGTACTTC. The V gene is TRBV5-1, the J gene TRBJ2-5; 10 bases agree with TRBD1. V was clipped by 0 bases and J by 5 bases; unmatched bases: 4. This CDR3 region has 15 residues. CDR1 is SGHRS, CDR2 YFSETQ, per germline.